This record covers a single T cell receptor beta chain. Its matching antigen is unknown. The junction and the germline gene differ at one end; a read error may be behind it. This entry is derived from a study of lymphopenia after photon versus proton radiotherapy. Study-level points and caveats: Larger post-nadir TCR diversity loss correlated inversely with survival in deceased patients. Only patients who died were analyzed for survival; proton advantage is unproven.

The length of the CDR3 is 15 residues. Germline V gene data show CDR1 as SGHTA and CDR2 as FQGNSA. Using immunoSEQ multiplex PCR, the repertoire was profiled, and TCRdb retains in-frame clones only, with some absent. The data show 52,000 or so clones, more than 85% seen once. The sequencing used peripheral blood, collected from a patient treated with photon-based radiotherapy. The chain links TRBV7-2 to TRBJ2-7; the match to TRBD2 covers 8 bases. This receptor was identified in a woman between 40 and 50 years old with cholangiocarcinoma. The CDR3 DNA reads as TGTGCCAGCAGCGTAGCAGCCGGGACTAGTGACGAGCAGTACTTC. This codes for CASSVAAGTSDEQYF. The full variable domain, completed using reference TRBV7-2 and TRBJ2-7, is GAGVSQSPSNKVTEKGKDVELRCDPISGHTALYWYRQSLGQGLEFLIYFQGNSAPDKSGLPSDRFSAERTGGSVSTLTIQRTQQEDSAVYLCASSVAAGTSDEQYFGPGTRLTVT.